Listed below are T cell receptor beta chains from one sample, sequenced in a study of blood T cells in healthy people across ages. From the 5' RACE reads, TCRdb called clonotypes with MiXCR, one entry per CDR3 protein. The data contain 550,000 to 700,000 distinct CDR3 sequences, about 25% of them singletons. Sequencing input: blood. The source of these receptors is a woman between 65 and 79 years old in good health. Both conserved end residues are part of each CDR3. The D gene is left open where the match is weak. Clone sizes are given selectively: once, few, many, or a class where the clone is expanded.

cdr3_aa	cdr3_nt	v_call	j_call	d_call	clone_size
CASSEWGSTTREQFF	TGTGCCAGCAGTGAATGGGGATCAACTACACGGGAGCAGTTCTTC	TRBV6-1	TRBJ2-1	NA	few
CAIGGVGPQHF	TGTGCCATCGGCGGGGTTGGGCCCCAGCATTTT	TRBV10-3	TRBJ1-5	NA	few
CASSLFGGQGETQYF	TGTGCCAGCAGCTTGTTTGGGGGGCAAGGGGAGACCCAGTACTTC	TRBV5-5	TRBJ2-5	NA	few
CASSRGTGSPETQYF	TGTGCCAGTAGTAGGGGGACAGGGTCCCCAGAGACCCAGTACTTC	TRBV19	TRBJ2-5	TRBD1	few
CASSKGVSGGLSSYEQYF	TGTGCCAGCTCAAAGGGCGTTAGCGGGGGCCTCAGCTCCTACGAGCAGTACTTC	TRBV18	TRBJ2-7	TRBD2	few
CAFSPVAGSGEKLFF	TGTGCCTTTTCCCCTGTCGCAGGGTCAGGCGAAAAACTGTTTTTT	TRBV30	TRBJ1-4	NA	few
CASSSSVGLGWELFF	TGCGCCAGCAGCTCTTCCGTGGGACTAGGTTGGGAGCTGTTTTTT	TRBV5-1	TRBJ2-2	TRBD2	NA
CASSRTQGPEQFF	TGTGCCAGCAGCCGGACACAGGGTCCTGAGCAGTTCTTC	TRBV12-3/TRBV12-4	TRBJ2-1	NA	few
CASSYQGPQHF	TGTGCCAGCAGTTATCAGGGGCCCCAGCATTTT	TRBV6-2/TRBV6-3	TRBJ1-5	NA	few
CASSHHGAGQRHNEQFF	TGTGCCAGCAGCCACCATGGTGCAGGGCAGCGGCACAATGAGCAGTTCTTC	TRBV3-1	TRBJ2-1	NA	few
CAISESKRAIRDNNEQFF	TGTGCCATCAGTGAGTCAAAACGAGCTATCCGAGATAACAATGAGCAGTTCTTC	TRBV10-3	TRBJ2-1	NA	NA
CSARATAGANVLTF	TGCAGTGCTAGGGCAACAGCTGGGGCCAACGTCCTGACTTTC	TRBV20-1	TRBJ2-6	NA	NA
CASSPARTDTQYF	TGTGCCAGCAGTCCCGCGCGCACAGATACGCAGTATTTT	TRBV3-1	TRBJ2-3	NA	NA
CSARDLGGASRQYF	TGCAGTGCTAGAGATCTAGGGGGGGCCTCGAGGCAGTACTTC	TRBV20-1	TRBJ2-7	NA	NA
CASSPLAGRPETQYF	TGTGCCAGCAGCCCGCTAGCGGGGAGACCCGAGACCCAGTACTTC	TRBV9	TRBJ2-5	TRBD2	NA
CASSPRSSGVETQYF	TGTGCCAGCAGCCCAAGATCTAGCGGGGTAGAGACCCAGTACTTC	TRBV7-2	TRBJ2-5	TRBD2	few
CASSLGRAQGFGNQPQHF	TGTGCCAGCAGTTTAGGCAGGGCACAGGGCTTCGGCAATCAGCCCCAGCATTTT	TRBV28	TRBJ1-5	NA	NA
CSAPGAGGNTIYF	TGCAGTGCGCCGGGGGCAGGCGGAAACACCATATATTTT	TRBV20-1	TRBJ1-3	NA	few
CASSYSGGVDTEAFF	TGTGCCAGCAGTTACTCAGGCGGGGTTGACACTGAAGCTTTCTTT	TRBV6-2/TRBV6-3	TRBJ1-1	NA	NA
CASRKGAGGNTGELFF	TGTGCCAGCAGAAAGGGAGCGGGGGGGAACACCGGGGAGCTGTTTTTT	TRBV6-6	TRBJ2-2	TRBD2	many
CASSPGQLPNYGYTF	TGCGCCAGCAGCCCGGGACAGCTCCCTAACTATGGCTACACCTTC	TRBV5-1	TRBJ1-2	TRBD1	NA
CASSRGLGQGQETQHF	TGTGCCAGCAGCCGAGGTCTGGGACAGGGGCAAGAGACCCAGCACTTC	TRBV6-1	TRBJ2-5	TRBD1	few
CASSQDQAGGPWIGQETQYF	TGTGCCAGCAGCCAAGATCAAGCGGGGGGGCCATGGATTGGGCAAGAGACCCAGTACTTC	TRBV3-1	TRBJ2-5	TRBD2	many
CSARDPGGATEAFF	TGCAGTGCTAGAGATCCCGGGGGGGCCACTGAAGCTTTCTTT	TRBV20-1	TRBJ1-1	NA	few
CASSQQPRTVVEQFF	TGCGCCAGCAGCCAACAACCCCGGACGGTAGTTGAGCAGTTCTTC	TRBV4-1	TRBJ2-1	NA	NA
CSVGGVQETQYF	TGCAGCGTAGGCGGGGTACAAGAGACCCAGTACTTC	TRBV29-1	TRBJ2-5	NA	NA
CASSLAGQNYGYTF	TGTGCCAGCAGTTTAGCGGGACAGAACTATGGCTACACCTTC	TRBV27	TRBJ1-2	TRBD1	NA
CASSLESLYGYTF	TGTGCCAGCAGCTTAGAGTCCCTCTATGGCTACACCTTC	TRBV7-2	TRBJ1-2	NA	NA
CSARAPGQKNTEAFF	TGCAGTGCTAGAGCCCCGGGACAGAAGAACACTGAAGCTTTCTTT	TRBV20-1	TRBJ1-1	TRBD1	few
CASSQIAGPSEYNEQFF	TGTGCCAGCAGCCAAATCGCGGGGCCCTCGGAGTACAATGAGCAGTTCTTC	TRBV4-2	TRBJ2-1	NA	few
CAVGWGGQPQHF	TGTGCCGTAGGATGGGGGGGTCAGCCCCAGCATTTT	TRBV27	TRBJ1-5	NA	NA
CASSLPHREKLFF	TGTGCCAGCAGCTTACCCCACAGGGAAAAACTGTTTTTT	TRBV7-8	TRBJ1-4	NA	NA
CASGPLGLNTEAFF	TGTGCCAGCGGCCCCTTAGGATTGAACACTGAAGCTTTCTTT	TRBV27	TRBJ1-1	NA	few
CASSQMGAVIGNTIYF	TGTGCCAGCAGCCAAATGGGGGCCGTCATTGGAAACACCATATATTTT	TRBV3-1	TRBJ1-3	NA	NA
CASSLLGSTQYF	TGTGCCAGCAGCCTCCTAGGGAGTACGCAGTATTTT	TRBV7-2	TRBJ2-3	NA	NA
CSVGGAGTDTQYF	TGCAGCGTCGGAGGAGCGGGCACAGATACGCAGTATTTT	TRBV29-1	TRBJ2-3	NA	few
CSARSLGAGAYCEQYF	TGCAGTGCTAGGAGTCTCGGAGCGGGGGCTTACTGCGAGCAGTACTTC	TRBV20-1	TRBJ2-7	TRBD2	few
CASSPLGRGKATEAFF	TGTGCCAGCAGTCCACTCGGTAGAGGCAAGGCCACTGAAGCTTTCTTT	TRBV6-5	TRBJ1-1	NA	NA
CASSWGAPATNEKLFF	TGCGCCAGCAGCTGGGGAGCTCCTGCAACTAATGAAAAACTGTTTTTT	TRBV5-1	TRBJ1-4	NA	NA
CASSSELGLASRETQYF	TGCGCCAGCAGCTCGGAACTCGGACTGGCCTCCAGAGAGACCCAGTACTTC	TRBV5-1	TRBJ2-5	NA	few
CASSHAGSGYTF	TGCGCCAGCAGCCATGCAGGGAGCGGCTACACCTTC	TRBV4-3	TRBJ1-2	NA	few
CASRPQSWRFGLNNYGYTF	TGTGCCAGCAGACCACAATCTTGGAGATTCGGGCTAAATAACTATGGCTACACCTTC	TRBV28	TRBJ1-2	NA	NA
CSAIEVSYEQYF	TGCAGTGCTATCGAGGTCTCCTACGAGCAGTACTTC	TRBV20-1	TRBJ2-7	NA	few
CASSRNLGTTNEKLFF	TGTGCCAGCTCACGGAACCTCGGGACCACTAATGAAAAACTGTTTTTT	TRBV18	TRBJ1-4	NA	NA
CASSDDPGDTQYF	TGTGCCAGCAGTGATGACCCGGGAGATACGCAGTATTTT	TRBV2	TRBJ2-3	NA	NA
CATSIPRQGRETQYF	TGTGCCACCAGCATCCCTAGACAGGGGCGAGAGACCCAGTACTTC	TRBV15	TRBJ2-5	TRBD1	NA
CASRLAGLATDTQYF	TGTGCCAGCCGTTTAGCGGGCCTAGCCACAGATACGCAGTATTTT	TRBV7-9	TRBJ2-3	TRBD2	few
CASSSTPGQGNYGYTF	TGTGCCAGCAGCTCTACCCCGGGACAGGGAAACTATGGCTACACCTTC	TRBV6-2/TRBV6-3	TRBJ1-2	TRBD1	few
CASSLSSSGGRNEQFF	TGTGCCAGCAGCTTAAGCTCCAGCGGGGGGAGGAATGAGCAGTTCTTC	TRBV7-3	TRBJ2-1	TRBD2	once
CSARETLAGKNEQFF	TGCAGTGCTAGAGAAACGCTAGCGGGGAAAAATGAGCAGTTCTTC	TRBV20-1	TRBJ2-1	TRBD2	few